This paragraph covers one T cell receptor (beta chain) sequence. Its specificity is not known. Germline loops: CDR1 MDHEN, CDR2 SYDVKM. The V end was cut by 5 bases, the J end by 1 base, with 14 bases between. The CDR3 contains 15 residues. The assay was immunoSEQ multiplex PCR, and TCRdb's table has in-frame clones only and misses some. The profile shows about 19,000 clones, about four fifths of them singletons. This record comes from a study of somatic mutations in cytotoxic T cells in rheumatoid arthritis. Study conclusions and caveats: With age, CD8+ clonality increased in rheumatoid arthritis patients, whereas no such increase appeared in healthy controls. Just what the expanded CD8+ clones targeted, in terms of antigens, remained unknown.

Positively selected by magnetic beads, CD4+ and CD8+ cells were purity-checked by flow cytometry. The clonotype originates from a woman in her forties or fifties in good health. The sequencing input was CD8+ T cells sorted from blood. The rearrangement joins TRBV28 to TRBJ1-1; D is unresolved. The CDR3 DNA reads TGTGCCAGCAGTCGCAATCAGGCGAGGAACACTGAAGCTTTCTTT. It codes for CASSRNQARNTEAFF.